What follows are 17 T cell receptor beta chains derived from one specimen sequenced in a study of identical twins. TCRdb called the 5' RACE reads again in MiXCR, with one record for every CDR3 protein. The sample has about 500,000 distinct CDR3 sequences, roughly an eighth seen once. These data are also associated with another study on yellow fever vaccine responses in identical twins.

The source material was CD4+ T cells sorted from blood. The receptors originated from a woman under 30 in good health.

This clonotype was seen a handful of times. This chain uses TRBV11-2 with TRBJ1-1; no clear D. The length of the CDR3 is 15 residues. Between the trimmed V and J ends, which lost 0 bases and 3 bases, there was a span of 11 bases. Germline V gene lookup returns CDR1 SGHAT and CDR2 FQNNGV. CDR3 amino acids: CASSLDRRVDTEAFF. The DNA for the CDR3 is TGTGCCAGCAGCTTAGACCGCCGGGTCGACACTGAAGCTTTCTTT. The variable domain in full, completed from reference TRBV11-2 and TRBJ1-1, reads EAGVAQSPRYKIIEKRQSVAFWCNPISGHATLYWYQQILGQGPKLLIQFQNNGVVDDSQLPKDRFSAERLKGVDSTLKIQPAKLEDSAVYLCASSLDRRVDTEAFFGQGTRLTVV.

This clonotype occurred once. This may arise from a read error, as a much more abundant clone is one base away. The rearrangement links TRBV3-1 to TRBJ2-1, with TRBD2 identical over 8 bases. Trimming removed 2 bases from V and 9 bases from J; junction bases left unmatched: 6. The CDR3 runs to 14 residues. Looked up from germline, CDR1 is LGHDT and CDR2 is YNNKEL (reference sequence). CDR3 region: CASSQQVRGVEQFF. The CDR3 nucleotides are TGTGCCAGCAGCCAACAGGTGCGGGGGGTTGAGCAGTTCTTC.

In its sample, this clonotype was seen many times. The J gene is TRBJ2-7, the V gene TRBV3-2. TRBV3-2 is classified as a pseudogene. This CDR3 spans 13 amino acids. CDR3 region: CASSQVPNYEQYF. The CDR3 coding sequence is TGTGCCAGCAGCCAAGTCCCCAACTACGAGCAGTACTTC.

This clonotype came up many times. The J gene is TRBJ2-5, the V gene TRBV7-9; a possible D gene is TRBD1 (5 bases). The V gene lost 3 bases and the J gene lost 5 bases, with 10 bases spanning the gap. Germline CDR1 reads SEHNR; CDR2 reads FQNEAQ (reference sequence). The CDR3 length is 13 residues. The CDR3 reads CASSFAGRETQYF. DNA for the CDR3: TGTGCCAGCAGCTTTGCAGGGCGGGAGACCCAGTACTTC.

The CDR3 loop reads CSARSGNRNTGELFF. The DNA for the CDR3 is TGCAGTGCTAGGAGCGGGAACCGAAACACCGGGGAGCTGTTTTTT. The chain is built from TRBV20-1 and TRBJ2-2; 7 bases agree with TRBD2. CDR1 and CDR2 from the germline V gene are DFQATT and SNEGSKA (reference sequence). This CDR3 contains 15 residues. V lost 3 bases and J lost 2; bases outside the gene matches: 6.

The gene calls are TRBV28 and TRBJ2-5; 10 positions match TRBD1. CDR1 and CDR2 from the germline V gene are MDHEN and SYDVKM. The CDR3 is made up of 13 amino acids. V shed 10 bases and J 12 bases; nucleotides not matched to a gene: 14. CDR3 nucleotide sequence: TGTGCCACCAACCCGGGACAGGGGTTTCGGGAGTACTTC. The encoded protein is CATNPGQGFREYF.

J is TRBJ2-2 and V is TRBV6-1, with TRBD2 identical over 11 bases. Germline-derived CDR1 and CDR2 are MNHNS and SASEGT. Trimming took 6 bases from V and 4 from J; bases not matched to a gene: 10. CDR3 length: 17 amino acids. Written as DNA, the CDR3 is TGTGCCAGCAGCCCATTTCTTAGCGGGAGGGGCACCGGGGAGCTGTTTTTT. It yields the protein CASSPFLSGRGTGELFF.

The chain links TRBV6-1 to TRBJ2-5; D is undetermined. Looked up from germline, CDR1 is MNHNS and CDR2 is SASEGT. Trimming pared 0 bases from V and 5 bases from J, leaving 13 bases between. There are 15 residues in the CDR3. The CDR3 DNA reads as TGTGCCAGCAGTGAAGCGTTGGTAGCCGGGGAGACCCAGTACTTC. Translating gives CASSEALVAGETQYF.

This clonotype was counted ten times or more. The chain uses TRBV11-2 and TRBJ1-1; D not resolved. CDR3 length equals 19 residues. Trimming cost V 1 base and J 3 bases, with 24 bases left between them. Per germline, CDR1 SGHAT and CDR2 FQNNGV. CDR3 region: CASSLVGYGLTKSDTEAFF. The CDR3 bases are TGTGCCAGCAGCTTAGTTGGGTATGGACTTACCAAATCTGACACTGAAGCTTTCTTT.

In its sample, this clonotype was seen many times. The chain links TRBV15 to TRBJ2-7, with 7 bases fitting TRBD2. Trimming at V came to 2 bases and at J to 6 bases, leaving 4 bases not matched to a gene. The CDR3 is 13 amino acids. Per germline, CDR1 LNHNV and CDR2 YYDKDF (reference sequence). The CDR3 DNA is TGTGCCACCAGCAGACTACTAGCGACCGAGCAGTACTTC. Amino acids: CATSRLLATEQYF. Together with reference TRBV15 and TRBJ2-7, the CDR3 gives the full variable domain: DAMVIQNPRYQVTQFGKPVTLSCSQTLNHNVMYWYQQKSSQAPKLLFHYYDKDFNNEADTPDNFQSRRPNTSFCFLDIRSPGLGDTAMYLCATSRLLATEQYFGPGTRLTVT.

This clonotype has just a few counts. The chain links TRBV20-1 to TRBJ2-7; D uncertain. The CDR3 runs to 15 residues. The germline V and J ends were trimmed by 1 base and 3 bases, with 16 bases remaining between them. From germline, CDR1 is DFQATT and CDR2 SNEGSKA (reference sequence). CDR3 sequence: CSARAPTLSVYEQYF. The DNA for the CDR3 is TGCAGTGCTAGAGCTCCTACCCTGTCAGTCTACGAGCAGTACTTC.

This clonotype was found many times. This chain uses TRBV4-2 with TRBJ2-1, with D tentatively TRBD2 (6 bases). V was clipped by 0 bases and J by 3 bases, with 15 bases between them. Per the germline V gene, CDR1 is LGHNA and CDR2 is YNFKEQ. This CDR3 comprises 17 residues. The CDR3 sequence is CASSQDLGGAFYNEQFF. The DNA of the CDR3 is TGTGCCAGCAGCCAAGATCTCGGAGGGGCCTTCTACAATGAGCAGTTCTTC.

In its sample, this clonotype was seen a few times. V and J are TRBV3-1 and TRBJ2-7; D is ambiguous. CDR1 is LGHDT and CDR2 is YNNKEL in the germline V gene (reference sequence). The length of the CDR3 is 15 residues. V was trimmed by 2 bases and J by 0 bases, leaving 11 bases between them. For the CDR3, the DNA is TGTGCCAGCAGCCAACTTCAGACTCTCTCCTACGAGCAGTACTTC. The encoded protein is CASSQLQTLSYEQYF.

This chain uses TRBV9 with TRBJ2-2; D is undetermined. The V end was cut by 1 base, the J end by 6 bases, with 10 bases between. CDR3 size: 14 residues. CDR1 and CDR2 from the germline V gene are SGDLS and YYNGEE. The CDR3 region is CASSVLSSPGELFF. The CDR3 bases are TGTGCCAGCAGCGTACTCTCTAGTCCCGGGGAGCTGTTTTTT.

This clonotype was seen only a few times. The chain carries TRBV4-3 and TRBJ2-1; 9 bases are shared with TRBD2. Trimming removed 1 base from V and 6 bases from J; junction bases left unmatched: 7. Germline values: CDR1 LGHNA, CDR2 YSLEER. The CDR3 loop spans 16 amino acids. CDR3 DNA sequence: TGCGCCAGCAGCCAAGTCCCTAGCGGGACCCGCAATGAGCAGTTCTTC. Translation: CASSQVPSGTRNEQFF.

In this sample, this clonotype turned up a few times. The CDR3 protein is CASRRGLAGVTDTQYF. In DNA, the CDR3 is TGTGCCAGCAGAAGAGGACTAGCGGGGGTCACAGATACGCAGTATTTT. This chain links TRBV6-1 with TRBJ2-3; 13 bases align to TRBD2. From germline, CDR1 is MNHNS and CDR2 SASEGT. V dropped 6 bases and J dropped 2; count of bases not matched to a gene: 5. CDR3 length: 16 residues.

This clonotype has a handful of counts. CDR3 sequence: CASSNFRGPPGQPQHF. The CDR3 region has the DNA TGTGCCAGCTCAAACTTCCGGGGCCCCCCGGGTCAGCCCCAGCATTTT. The chain has TRBV18 and TRBJ1-5, with D possibly TRBD1 on 5 matching bases. Deletions cut 5 bases from V and 6 bases from J, with 20 bases between. Germline assignment: CDR1 KGHSH and CDR2 LQKENI. The CDR3 covers 16 residues. The variable domain in full, completed from reference TRBV18 and TRBJ1-5, reads NAGVMQNPRHLVRRRGQEARLRCSPMKGHSHVYWYRQLPEEGLKFMVYLQKENIIDESGMPKERFSAEFPKEGPSILRIQQVVRGDSAAYFCASSNFRGPPGQPQHFGDGTRLSIL.